A single sample is the source of the 30 T cell receptor beta chains below, sequenced in a study of cytomegalovirus exposure and HLA in healthy donors. With 60 Vbeta and 13 Jbeta primers, the PCR was carried out. Data came from immunoSEQ multiplex PCR; TCRdb stores just in-frame clones and leaves some out. Of under 150,000 clones listed, over 60% are singletons. The sequencing sample was made of PBMCs. These receptors originate from a woman aged 45-59 years in good health and CMV-seronegative.

The V and J genes are TRBV28 and TRBJ2-7; 7 nucleotides line up with TRBD1. Germline values: CDR1 MDHEN, CDR2 SYDVKM. The CDR3 contains 15 residues. V dropped 4 bases and J dropped 0; count of bases not matched to a gene: 6. CDR3: CASSSGQEVSYEQYF. In DNA, the CDR3 is TGTGCCAGCAGTTCAGGACAGGAAGTCTCCTACGAGCAGTACTTC.

This chain joins TRBV2 and TRBJ1-2, with D possibly TRBD1 on 5 matching bases. From germline, CDR1 is SNHLY and CDR2 FYNNEI. The CDR3 has 13 residues. V was shortened by 6 bases and J by 7 bases, with 15 bases between the two germline ends. The CDR3 protein is CASSPGGVGGYTF. The DNA of the CDR3 is TGTGCCAGCAGCCCCGGAGGGGTGGGTGGCTACACCTTC.

V usage is TRBV10-2 and J usage is TRBJ2-2; D is undetermined. This CDR3 region has 13 residues. V was shortened by 8 bases and J by 2 bases, with 9 bases between the two germline ends. The germline V gene has CDR1 WSHSY and CDR2 SAAADI. CDR3 coding DNA: TGCGCCAGCGACACGTTAAACACCGGGGAGCTGTTTTTT. Amino acid sequence: CASDTLNTGELFF.

The V call is TRBV6-5, the J call TRBJ2-5; TRBD1 agrees at 8 bases. Germline CDR1 MNHEY, CDR2 SVGAGI. V shed 6 bases and J 4 bases; nucleotides not matched to a gene: 7. This CDR3 is 14 amino acids long. The CDR3 loop is CASRTSGGGETQYF. Written as DNA, the CDR3 is TGTGCCAGCAGAACATCAGGGGGCGGAGAGACCCAGTACTTC.

The chain is built from TRBV18 and TRBJ1-1, with D possibly TRBD1 on 5 matching bases. The germline V gene has CDR1 KGHSH and CDR2 LQKENI. Trimming took off 5 bases at V and 1 base at J, with 11 bases between the two ends. CDR3 length equals 14 residues. The chain's CDR3 is CASSSRVKNTEAFF. The DNA for the CDR3 is TGTGCCAGCTCATCCAGGGTTAAGAACACTGAAGCTTTCTTT.

This clone occurred once. The chain recombines TRBV19 with TRBJ1-3; TRBD1 aligns across 12 bases. This CDR3 has 17 residues. Trimming cost V 5 bases and J 3 bases; bases outside gene matches: 8. From germline, CDR1 is LNHDA and CDR2 SQIVND (reference sequence). CDR3 residues: CASSSGQGAIGGNTIYF. CDR3 bases: TGTGCCAGTAGTTCGGGACAGGGGGCGATCGGTGGAAACACCATATATTTT.

The chain is built from TRBV5-1 and TRBJ1-2; the D is unclear. This CDR3 region has 16 residues. The germline V and J ends were trimmed by 0 bases and 0 bases, with 12 bases remaining between them. From germline, CDR1 is SGHRS and CDR2 YFSETQ. This CDR3 is CASSLEAGISNYGYTF. CDR3 DNA: TGCGCCAGCAGCTTGGAGGCAGGCATATCTAACTATGGCTACACCTTC. The full variable domain, in which reference TRBV5-1 and TRBJ1-2 provide the parts outside the CDR3, is KAGVTQTPRYLIKTRGQQVTLSCSPISGHRSVSWYQQTPGQGLQFLFEYFSETQRNKGNFPGRFSGRQFSNSRSEMNVSTLELGDSALYLCASSLEAGISNYGYTFGSGTRLTVV.

This clone has a single count. The chain recombines TRBV5-1 with TRBJ1-1; TRBD1 agrees at 7 bases. The germline gives CDR1 SGHRS, CDR2 YFSETQ. The CDR3 has 14 residues. Trimming removed 3 bases from V and 0 bases from J; junction bases left unmatched: 2. CDR3: CASSWDRLNTEAFF. CDR3 DNA: TGCGCCAGCAGCTGGGACAGATTGAACACTGAAGCTTTCTTT.

The rearrangement links TRBV2 to TRBJ2-7; D not resolved. The V and J ends lost 2 bases and 2 bases respectively, with 13 bases between them. This CDR3 region has 15 residues. Germline CDR1 SNHLY, CDR2 FYNNEI. The CDR3 DNA is TGTGCCAGCAGTGAATCCCCGACTGCTCCCTACGAGCAGTACTTC. It is translated as CASSESPTAPYEQYF.

This clone was found once. The chain is built from TRBV27 and TRBJ1-1, with 7 bases identical to TRBD1. V lost 3 bases to trimming and J lost 1 base; unmatched junction nucleotides: 5. CDR1 MNHEY and CDR2 SMNVEV come from the germline V gene (reference sequence). The CDR3 runs 15 residues. Here the CDR3 reads CASSLTGLENTEAFF. The CDR3 coding sequence is TGTGCCAGCAGTTTGACAGGGTTGGAGAACACTGAAGCTTTCTTT.

The CDR3 spells CAISVGSGSPLHF. CDR3 sequence (DNA): TGTGCCATCAGTGTGGGGAGTGGTTCACCCCTCCACTTT. The V gene is TRBV10-3, the J gene TRBJ1-6; D not resolved. The CDR3 totals 13 residues. Trimming took 4 bases from V and 9 from J, leaving 10 bases between them. Germline V lookup: CDR1 ENHRY, CDR2 SYGVKD.

The rearrangement uses TRBV6-5 and TRBJ2-7; the D gene is possibly TRBD1 (6 bases). This CDR3 comprises 14 residues. CDR1 is MNHEY and CDR2 is SVGAGI in the germline V gene. Trimming took 8 bases from V and 6 from J, leaving 20 bases between them. The CDR3 region has the DNA TGTGCCAGCCAAAGGACAGCCATCGGCTCCGAGCAGTACTTC. Encoded protein: CASQRTAIGSEQYF.

V usage is TRBV5-6 and J usage is TRBJ2-7, with D perhaps TRBD2 (5 bases). Germline loops: CDR1 SGHDT, CDR2 YYEEEE. V was trimmed by 0 bases and J by 7 bases, leaving 8 bases between them. There are 12 residues in the CDR3. CDR3 coding DNA: TGTGCCAGCAGCTTGGCGGGAAGAGAGCAGTACTTC. Its translation is CASSLAGREQYF.

The chain combines TRBV7-6 with TRBJ2-5, with 11 bases matching TRBD2. The junction had 2 bases not matched to a gene; V was cut back by 5 bases and J by 3 bases. The germline V gene encodes CDR1 SGHVS and CDR2 FNYEAQ. This CDR3 has 14 residues. The CDR3 DNA reads as TGTGCCAGCAGCCTGGGACTAGCGGAAGAGACCCAGTACTTC. Its translation: CASSLGLAEETQYF.

V gene TRBV5-4 combines with J gene TRBJ2-1; possible D gene TRBD2, 7 bases. Trimming removed 0 bases at V and 6 bases at J, with 16 bases between. Germline assignment: CDR1 SGHNT and CDR2 YYREEE (reference sequence). The CDR3 totals 16 residues. The CDR3 reads CASSLDGGAFSNEQFF. For the CDR3, the DNA is TGTGCCAGCAGCTTGGATGGGGGGGCCTTCTCCAATGAGCAGTTCTTC. Combining the CDR3 with reference TRBV5-4 and TRBJ2-1 gives the whole variable domain ETGVTQSPTHLIKTRGQQVTLRCSSQSGHNTVSWYQQALGQGPQFIFQYYREEENGRGNFPPRFSGLQFPNYSSELNVNALELDDSALYLCASSLDGGAFSNEQFFGPGTRLTVL.

The chain recombines TRBV4-1 with TRBJ2-2, with 9 bases fitting TRBD1. The CDR3 consists of 15 residues. With V trimmed by 4 bases and J by 6 bases, 6 bases remained unmatched. The germline V gene encodes CDR1 MGHRA and CDR2 YSYEKL. The CDR3 DNA reads TGCGCCAGCAGCCTCGAGGACAGGGGACCCGGGGAGCTGTTTTTT. It encodes CASSLEDRGPGELFF.

This clone has a handful of counts. The chain links TRBV4-3 to TRBJ1-2; D is unresolved. The CDR3 spans 15 residues. Trimming pared 0 bases from V and 5 bases from J, leaving 13 bases between. Germline-derived CDR1 and CDR2 are LGHNA and YSLEER. For the CDR3, the DNA is TGCGCCAGCAGCCAAGATGAGGCGGGTTATTATGGCTACACCTTC. This translates into CASSQDEAGYYGYTF.

The chain combines TRBV19 with TRBJ1-1; 7 nucleotides match TRBD1. CDR1 is LNHDA, CDR2 SQIVND, per germline (reference sequence). The CDR3 runs to 13 residues. The trim removed 4 bases at V and 1 base at J, leaving 0 bases unmatched. For the CDR3, the DNA is TGTGCCAGTAGTAACAGGGGGAACACTGAAGCTTTCTTT. The encoded protein is CASSNRGNTEAFF.

This clone was picked up a small number of times. J is TRBJ1-1 and V is TRBV2; 10 bases match TRBD1. The CDR3 has 16 amino acids. V gave up 5 bases and J gave up 1 base; unmatched junction bases: 7. The germline gives CDR1 SNHLY, CDR2 FYNNEI. CDR3 amino acids: CASSRPGTGENTEAFF. The DNA for the CDR3 is TGTGCCAGCAGTCGCCCCGGGACAGGGGAGAACACTGAAGCTTTCTTT.

The V call is TRBV4-2, the J call TRBJ2-7; 7 bases match TRBD1. Germline CDR1 LGHNA, CDR2 YNFKEQ. This CDR3 comprises 15 residues. V shed 4 bases, J shed 0 bases, and the junction held 6 bases outside the gene matches. As DNA, the CDR3 is TGTGCCAGCAGCCCAGGGACAGTGAGCTCCTACGAGCAGTACTTC. This gives the protein CASSPGTVSSYEQYF.

The genes are TRBV21-1 and TRBJ2-1; the D call in the table, TRBD2, was not verified against the DNA. TRBV21-1 is deemed a pseudogene. The length of the CDR3 is 16 residues. The CDR3 bases are TGTGCCAGCAGCAAAATTAAGACTAGCGGGGGCAATGAGCAGTTCTTC. Its translation: CASSKIKTSGGNEQFF.

In this sample, this clone turned up once. The genes are TRBV7-9 and TRBJ2-1; TRBD1 is a possible D gene (6 bases). This CDR3 contains 14 residues. Germline CDR1 and CDR2: SEHNR and FQNEAQ (reference sequence). V shed 1 base and J shed 4 bases, with 8 bases lying between them. The CDR3 reads CASSLERGYNEQFF. CDR3 coding DNA: TGTGCCAGCAGCTTAGAGAGGGGGTACAATGAGCAGTTCTTC.

The chain uses TRBV10-3 and TRBJ1-2, with 10 positions matching TRBD1. Germline V gene data show CDR1 as ENHRY and CDR2 as SYGVKD. The CDR3 extends over 19 amino acids. The junction had 23 bases not matched to a gene; V was cut back by 6 bases and J by 7 bases. The CDR3 bases are TGTGCCATCAGGGACACCGCGCTCCGACAGGGGGCCCCGTCTCTTGGCTACACCTTC. Translating gives CAIRDTALRQGAPSLGYTF.

The V call is TRBV7-6, the J call TRBJ2-2; D unclear. The germline V gene encodes CDR1 SGHVS and CDR2 FNYEAQ. The CDR3 is 14 residues long. Trimming took off 5 bases at V and 0 bases at J, with 7 bases between the two ends. The CDR3 loop reads CASSLFANTGELFF. The CDR3 bases are TGTGCCAGCAGCCTATTTGCGAACACCGGGGAGCTGTTTTTT.

This chain uses TRBV28 with TRBJ2-3, with 11 nucleotides matching TRBD2. The J segment lost 3 bases and the V segment lost 9 bases, leaving 8 bases of the junction unmatched. Germline values: CDR1 MDHEN, CDR2 SYDVKM. CDR3 length equals 15 residues. The CDR3 region has the DNA TGTGCCAGTAAACTAGCGGGGGACTATACAGATACGCAGTATTTT. Protein product: CASKLAGDYTDTQYF. Supplemented by reference TRBV28 and TRBJ2-3, the full variable domain reads DVKVTQSSRYLVKRTGEKVFLECVQDMDHENMFWYRQDPGLGLRLIYFSYDVKMKEKGDIPEGYSVSREKKERFSLILESASTNQTSMYLCASKLAGDYTDTQYFGPGTRLTVL.

The gene calls are TRBV2 and TRBJ2-5; no firm D call. The V end was cut by 0 bases, the J end by 7 bases, with 12 bases between. The CDR3 has 14 amino acids. Looked up from germline, CDR1 is SNHLY and CDR2 is FYNNEI. CDR3 sequence: CASSEAPAVWTQYF. CDR3 coding DNA: TGTGCCAGCAGTGAAGCGCCTGCAGTCTGGACCCAGTACTTC.

The chain combines TRBV7-2 with TRBJ1-4; no firm D call. This CDR3 has 15 amino acids. Trimming removed 1 base at V and 5 bases at J, with 11 bases between. CDR1 is SGHTA and CDR2 is FQGNSA in the germline V gene. The CDR3 bases are TGTGCCAGCAGCTTAGTGGCGGGATCAAATGAAAAACTGTTTTTT. Its protein product is CASSLVAGSNEKLFF.

The CDR3 sequence: CASSRTALSYEQYF. In DNA form, the CDR3 reads TGTGCCAGCAGTCGGACAGCGCTCTCCTACGAGCAGTACTTC. The chain recombines TRBV6-5 with TRBJ2-5; perhaps TRBD1 as D (6 bases). The DNA matches TRBJ2-7 better at its end, which makes the J call doubtful. The CDR3 has 14 residues. CDR1 and CDR2 (germline): MNHEY, SVGAGI.

The V call is TRBV30, the J call TRBJ2-7; the match to TRBD2 covers 9 bases. CDR1 GTSNPN and CDR2 SVGIG come from the germline V gene (reference sequence). V lost 4 bases, J lost 4 bases, and 2 bases stayed unmatched. There are 12 residues in the CDR3. The CDR3 region has the DNA TGTGCCTGGACTAGCGGGGCTTACGAGCAGTACTTC. Amino acids: CAWTSGAYEQYF.

The CDR3 DNA follows: TGTGCCAGCAGCTCCCGGGACAGGGGGCCGTACACTGAAGCTTTCTTT. It encodes CASSSRDRGPYTEAFF. This chain links TRBV13 with TRBJ1-1; 12 bases match TRBD1. The CDR3 is 16 residues long. CDR1 PRHDT and CDR2 FYEKMQ come from the germline V gene (reference sequence). The trim removed 4 bases at V and 3 bases at J, leaving 6 bases unmatched.